Included here is one TCR beta chain sequence, with context. The repertoire was sequenced with immunoSEQ multiplex PCR; TCRdb's copy has only in-frame clones and lacks some. This table has about 77,000 clones, 93% appearing once. This sample was included in a study of T cell changes during pregnancy in multiple sclerosis. This CDR3 is 15 amino acids long. The V gene lost 0 bases and the J gene lost 1 base, with 9 bases spanning the gap. Germline CDR1 and CDR2: MNHEY and SVGAGI. Here the sequenced sample was peripheral blood, taken after pregnancy. The chain couples TRBV6-5 to TRBJ1-1; D gene unclear. This clonotype was obtained from a female donor in good health, enrolled as a control in a pregnancy study. This CDR3 is CASSYSIEANTEAFF. In DNA, the CDR3 is TGTGCCAGCAGTTACTCGATTGAAGCGAACACTGAAGCTTTCTTT.